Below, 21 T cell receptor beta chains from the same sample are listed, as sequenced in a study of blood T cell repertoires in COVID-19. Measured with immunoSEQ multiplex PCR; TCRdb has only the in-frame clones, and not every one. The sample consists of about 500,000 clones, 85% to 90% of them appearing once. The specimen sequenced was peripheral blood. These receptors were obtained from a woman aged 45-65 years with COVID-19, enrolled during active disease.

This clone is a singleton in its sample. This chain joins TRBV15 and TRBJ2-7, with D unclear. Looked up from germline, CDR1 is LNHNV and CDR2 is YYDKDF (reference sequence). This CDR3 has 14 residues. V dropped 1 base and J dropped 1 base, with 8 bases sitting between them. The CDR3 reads CATSRGYGSYEQYF. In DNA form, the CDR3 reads TGTGCCACCAGCAGAGGGTACGGTTCCTACGAGCAGTACTTC.

CDR3 in DNA: TGTGCCAGCAAGCCCGAGCAGTACTTC. It yields the protein CASKPEQYF. This rearrangement joins TRBV9 to TRBJ2-7; D uncertain. Trimming took 6 bases from V and 6 from J, leaving 4 bases between them. The CDR3 is 9 amino acids. Germline V lookup: CDR1 SGDLS, CDR2 YYNGEE.

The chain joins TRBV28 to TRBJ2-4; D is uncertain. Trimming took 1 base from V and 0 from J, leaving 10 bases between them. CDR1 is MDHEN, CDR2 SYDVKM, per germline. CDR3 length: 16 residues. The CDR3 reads CASSLYGRLAKNIQYF. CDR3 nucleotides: TGTGCCAGCAGTTTATACGGTCGACTAGCCAAAAACATTCAGTACTTC.

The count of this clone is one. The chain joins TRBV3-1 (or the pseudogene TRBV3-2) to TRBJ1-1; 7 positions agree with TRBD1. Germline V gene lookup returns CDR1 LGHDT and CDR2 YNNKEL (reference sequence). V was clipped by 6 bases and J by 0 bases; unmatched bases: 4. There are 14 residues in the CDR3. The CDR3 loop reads CASSLQGMNTEAFF. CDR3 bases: TGTGCCAGCAGTTTACAGGGGATGAACACTGAAGCTTTCTTT.

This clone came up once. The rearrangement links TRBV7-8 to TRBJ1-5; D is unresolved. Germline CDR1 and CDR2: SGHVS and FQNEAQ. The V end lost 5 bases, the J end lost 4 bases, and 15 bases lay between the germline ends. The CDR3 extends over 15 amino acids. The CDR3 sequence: CASSPGGYRNQPQHF. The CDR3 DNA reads TGTGCCAGCAGCCCCGGCGGTTACCGGAATCAGCCCCAGCATTTT.

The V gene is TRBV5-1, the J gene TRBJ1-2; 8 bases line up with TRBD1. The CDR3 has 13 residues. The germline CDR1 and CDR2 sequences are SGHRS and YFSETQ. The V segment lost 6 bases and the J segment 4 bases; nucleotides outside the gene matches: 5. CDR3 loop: CASNPTGGYGYTF. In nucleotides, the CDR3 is TGCGCCAGCAATCCTACAGGGGGCTATGGCTACACCTTC.

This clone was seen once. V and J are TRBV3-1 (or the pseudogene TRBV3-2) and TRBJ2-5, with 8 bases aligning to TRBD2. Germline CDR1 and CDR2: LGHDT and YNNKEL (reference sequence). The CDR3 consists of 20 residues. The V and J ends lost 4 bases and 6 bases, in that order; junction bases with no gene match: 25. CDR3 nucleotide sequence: TGTGCCAGCAGCCCGGTAATGCGGGGGGCCAGGGGATCAATCCGCAAGACCCAGTACTTC. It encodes CASSPVMRGARGSIRKTQYF.

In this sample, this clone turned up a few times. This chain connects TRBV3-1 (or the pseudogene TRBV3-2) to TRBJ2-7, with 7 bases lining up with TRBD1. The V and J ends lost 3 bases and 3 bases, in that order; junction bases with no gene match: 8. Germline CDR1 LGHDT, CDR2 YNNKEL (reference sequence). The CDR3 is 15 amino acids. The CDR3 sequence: CASSQLARGFYEQYF. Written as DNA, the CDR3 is TGTGCCAGCAGCCAGCTGGCCAGGGGGTTCTACGAGCAGTACTTC.

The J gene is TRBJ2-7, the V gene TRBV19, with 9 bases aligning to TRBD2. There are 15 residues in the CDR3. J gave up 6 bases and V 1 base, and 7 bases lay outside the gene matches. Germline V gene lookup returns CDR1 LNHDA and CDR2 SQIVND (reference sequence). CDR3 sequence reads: CASSIVAGEMGEQYF. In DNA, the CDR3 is TGTGCCAGTAGTATAGTAGCGGGGGAGATGGGCGAGCAGTACTTC.

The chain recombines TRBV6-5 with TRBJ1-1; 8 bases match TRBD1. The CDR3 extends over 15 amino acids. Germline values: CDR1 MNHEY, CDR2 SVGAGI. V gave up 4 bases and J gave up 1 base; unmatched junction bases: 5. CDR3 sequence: CASSLQGVWNTEAFF. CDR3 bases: TGTGCCAGCAGTTTACAGGGGGTCTGGAACACTGAAGCTTTCTTT.

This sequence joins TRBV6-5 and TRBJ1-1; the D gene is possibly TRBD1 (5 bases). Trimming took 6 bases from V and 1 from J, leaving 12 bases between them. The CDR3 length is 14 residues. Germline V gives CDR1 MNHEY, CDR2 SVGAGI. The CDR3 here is CASRRGLRNTEAFF. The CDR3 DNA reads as TGTGCCAGCAGGAGGGGACTCCGGAACACTGAAGCTTTCTTT.

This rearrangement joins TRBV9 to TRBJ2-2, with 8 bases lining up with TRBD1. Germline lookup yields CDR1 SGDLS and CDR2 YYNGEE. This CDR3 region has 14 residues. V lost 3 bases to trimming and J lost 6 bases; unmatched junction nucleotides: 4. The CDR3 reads CASSGGTGAGELFF. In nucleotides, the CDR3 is TGTGCCAGCAGCGGAGGGACAGGCGCCGGGGAGCTGTTTTTT.

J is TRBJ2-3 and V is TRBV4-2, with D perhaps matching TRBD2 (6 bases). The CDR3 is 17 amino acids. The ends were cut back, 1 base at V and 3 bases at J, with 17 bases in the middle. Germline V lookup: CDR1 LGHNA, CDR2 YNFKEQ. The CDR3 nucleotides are TGTGCCAGCAGCCAAGTCGGAACGGGGGTTAAAACAGATACGCAGTATTTT. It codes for CASSQVGTGVKTDTQYF.

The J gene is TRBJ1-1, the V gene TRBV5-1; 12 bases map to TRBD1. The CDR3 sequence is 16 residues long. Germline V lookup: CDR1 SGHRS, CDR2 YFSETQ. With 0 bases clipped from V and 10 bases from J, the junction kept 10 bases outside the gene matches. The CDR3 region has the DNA TGCGCCAGCAGCTTGGCCGGGGGGACAGGGGGCGAGGGAGCTTTCTTT. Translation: CASSLAGGTGGEGAFF.

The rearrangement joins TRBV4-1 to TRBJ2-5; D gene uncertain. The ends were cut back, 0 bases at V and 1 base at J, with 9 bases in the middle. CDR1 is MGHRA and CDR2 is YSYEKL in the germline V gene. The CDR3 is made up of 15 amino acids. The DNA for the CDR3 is TGCGCCAGCAGCCAAGATCCCGGTAGCCAAGAGACCCAGTACTTC. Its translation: CASSQDPGSQETQYF.

CDR3 sequence reads: CASSLRDSFSYEQYF. The CDR3 nucleotides read TGTGCCAGCAGCTTGAGAGACAGCTTCTCCTACGAGCAGTACTTC. The chain combines TRBV9 with TRBJ2-7; D possibly corresponds to TRBD1 (5 bases). This CDR3 comprises 15 residues. Germline CDR1 reads SGDLS; CDR2 reads YYNGEE. Trimming stripped 4 bases from V and 0 bases from J, with 14 bases between.

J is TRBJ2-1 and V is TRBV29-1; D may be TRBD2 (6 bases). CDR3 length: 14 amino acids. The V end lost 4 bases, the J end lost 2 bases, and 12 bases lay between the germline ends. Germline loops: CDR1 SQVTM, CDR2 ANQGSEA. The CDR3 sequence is CSVADRGTYNEQFF. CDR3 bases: TGCAGCGTTGCCGACCGCGGGACCTACAATGAGCAGTTCTTC.

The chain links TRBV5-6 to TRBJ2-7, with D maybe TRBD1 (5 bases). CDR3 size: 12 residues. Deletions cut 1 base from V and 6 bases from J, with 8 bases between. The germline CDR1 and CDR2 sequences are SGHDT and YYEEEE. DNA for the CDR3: TGTGCCAGCAGCTTGCAGGGCGGCGAGCAGTACTTC. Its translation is CASSLQGGEQYF.

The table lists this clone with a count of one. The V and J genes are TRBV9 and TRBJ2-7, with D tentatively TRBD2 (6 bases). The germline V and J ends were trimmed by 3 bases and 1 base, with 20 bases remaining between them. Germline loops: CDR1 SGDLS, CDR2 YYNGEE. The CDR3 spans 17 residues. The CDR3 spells CASSGPTAAGRSYEQYF. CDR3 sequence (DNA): TGTGCCAGCAGCGGCCCCACGGCGGCGGGGAGATCCTACGAGCAGTACTTC. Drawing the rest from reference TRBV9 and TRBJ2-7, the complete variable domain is DSGVTQTPKHLITATGQRVTLRCSPRSGDLSVYWYQQSLDQGLQFLIQYYNGEERAKGNILERFSAQQFPDLHSELNLSSLELGDSALYFCASSGPTAAGRSYEQYFGPGTRLTVT.

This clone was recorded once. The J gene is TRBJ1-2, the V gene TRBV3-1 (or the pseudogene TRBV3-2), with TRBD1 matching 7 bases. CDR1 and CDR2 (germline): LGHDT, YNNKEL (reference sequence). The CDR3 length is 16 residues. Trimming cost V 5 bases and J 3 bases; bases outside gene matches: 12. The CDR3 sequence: CASSSLGGDPYYGYTF. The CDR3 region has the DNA TGTGCCAGCAGCTCCTTAGGGGGCGACCCCTACTATGGCTACACCTTC.

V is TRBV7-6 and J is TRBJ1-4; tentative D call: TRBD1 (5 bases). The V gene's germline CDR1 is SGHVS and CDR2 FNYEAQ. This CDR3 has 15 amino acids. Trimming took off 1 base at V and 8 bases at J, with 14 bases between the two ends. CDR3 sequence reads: CASSLGAGEGEKLFF. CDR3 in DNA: TGTGCCAGCAGCTTAGGAGCGGGGGAAGGAGAAAAACTGTTTTTT.